A single T cell receptor beta chain is shown here with its context. Antigen unknown. Donors comprised healthy HIV-negative adults lacking recent acute infections or vaccinations. The sample belongs to a study of shared clonotypes between healthy human individuals. CDR3 length: 18 residues. J lost 0 bases, V lost 7 bases, and 17 bases had no gene match. Germline CDR1 MDHEN, CDR2 SYDVKM. Study results and limitations: Deeper or shallower sequencing was expected to change how clonotypes are shared among donors.

Sequencing was performed with immunoSEQ multiplex PCR; in TCRdb, only in-frame clones are kept and a portion is missing. The sample lists 450,000 to 600,000 clones, roughly 85% seen once, with 12% in the top ten. Specimen: PBMCs. The source of this sequence is a woman aged 35 to 49 in good health. Some clones in this sample may be carry-over from other donors' samples. The chain has TRBV28 and TRBJ1-2; 7 nucleotides agree with TRBD1. The CDR3 loop reads CASTVMGPNQGANYGYTF. As DNA, the CDR3 is TGTGCCAGCACCGTAATGGGCCCCAATCAGGGGGCTAACTATGGCTACACCTTC.